This paragraph reports one TCR beta chain. Its cognate antigen has yet to be identified. No much larger clone is present one base from it, and per-base qualities are unavailable. This specimen's treatment or condition label, per the study, means: live attenuated yellow fever vaccine strain. At each blood-draw timepoint, two biological replicates of bulk PBMCs were collected. A standard Ficoll-Paque protocol was used to isolate PBMCs from peripheral blood. TriZol was used to extract RNA from bulk PBMCs, CD4 and CD8 fractions, and dextramer-positive and dextramer-negative fractions. CDR1 is given as MDHEN and CDR2 as SYDVKM, both from the germline V gene. V is trimmed back by 4 bases and J by 4 bases, and the junction contains 8 bases that no gene match accounts for. Taken from cysteine to phenylalanine, the CDR3 has 15 residues. This entry keeps only the CDR3 DNA: 45 bases, framed from base 1. This sample is drawn from a study of T cells after yellow fever vaccination (dated by TCRdb to 2018 to 2020). Study-wide context: The SMART-Seq v4 Ultra Low Input RNA kit was used to prepare libraries from fractions with low cell numbers. Blood samples were taken at several timepoints before and after primary and secondary immunization, and bulk PBMC replicates and cell subsets were isolated. To track T-cell clones before and after primary and booster YFV17D yellow fever vaccination, bulk TCR alpha and beta repertoires were sequenced longitudinally. Two healthy male donors, one aged 18 to 29 and one aged 30 to 39 years, made up the cohort.

TCR cDNA was made using 5'RACE template switching, a step that added a universal primer site and unique molecular identifiers. cDNA synthesis was primed from both the TCR alpha and TCR beta constant segments. Libraries were amplified in two PCR steps, with sample barcodes and sequencing adapters added in the second step. Sequencing of libraries was done on Illumina HiSeq 2500 (2x100 bp) or NovaSeq (2x150 bp). The study's processing was this. MIGEC handled demultiplexing of reads and collapsing into UMI consensus sequences, while MiXCR performed V(D)J alignment. Vaccine-responding clonotypes were identified with edgeR using replicate PBMC samples, with FDR below 0.01 and a log2 fold change above 5 up to day 15 being required. Each bulk clonotype received a CD4 or CD8 identity based on whether the sequenced CD4 or CD8 repertoire contained that clonotype at higher abundance. TCRdb's own reprocessing of the public reads used fastp at Q25 and MiXCR and kept productive beta chains. Rows are unified per CDR3 protein, each entry keeping the most common DNA and genes. In this record, the V and J calls reflect TCRdb's handling and not the investigators' own analysis. Here the sample has approximately 610,000 distinct CDR3 sequences; roughly a sixth occur a single time. Of the sample, about 18% falls within the top ten clones.

Study-wide conclusions, independent of this receptor: The study included only a couple of donors, which limits how far the findings can be generalized. Because abundant contaminating clonotypes from the bulk population could be contained in FACS-sorted repertoires, computational filtering was required. The secondary T-cell response was weaker than the primary response but faster, peaking on day 5 instead of day 15. A small share of clonotypes occurred in both CD4 and CD8 compartments, likely arising from convergent recombination. Most clones expanded after primary vaccination (96% of CD4 and 80% to 90% of CD8) were re-detected after the booster, suggesting that broad memory maintenance occurred.

The TCR comes from a young man who received the YFV17D yellow fever vaccine. This specimen consisted of PBMCs, obtained 4 to 6 days after the first yellow fever vaccination. The chain employs TRBV28 and TRBJ2-3, with 7 middle bases fitting TRBD2. The CDR3 sequence is CASSSPSGVADTQYF. The DNA is as follows: TGTGCCAGCAGTTCACCGAGCGGGGTCGCAGATACGCAGTATTTT.